The T cell receptor beta chain described here comes from a study of stem cell transplantation in POMP-related autoinflammatory disease (dated by TCRdb to the early 2020s). In the study overall: The study hypothesized that defective thymoproteasomes impair MHC class I-dependent CD8+ T-cell differentiation and positive selection, skewing the TRB repertoire. To find out how POMP deficiency affects T-cell receptor beta repertoire diversity and CDR3 characteristics, high-throughput TRB sequencing was used. After transplant, DNA chimerism analysis showed 100% donor engraftment of neutrophils and platelets through one year. Prior to transplant, the patients had CD4+ naive T-cell skewing, low CD8+ T-cell proportions, and decreased T-cell cytokine secretion. The research as a whole found: In PRAID patients, the trend toward lower diversity and increased clonality reached statistical significance only for regulatory T cells. Across all analyzed T-cell subsets, PRAID patients showed a trend toward higher clonality and lower TRB diversity. The number of unique TRB V-J gene pairings was restricted in PRAID patients.

Receptor libraries were prepared by the immunoSEQ multiplex PCR assay. The original pipeline was this. Shannon entropy, which takes clonal size distribution into account, was used to quantify repertoire diversity. Clonotype distribution inequality was measured with the Gini-Simpson index (Simpson_1-D). The source is immuneACCESS, and TCRdb retained only in-frame sequences with V and J called. Part of the clones is not carried over; for the studies checked, unresolved V genes explain less than half of this, and the remainder is unexplained. V and J calls and clone size follow that table, whereas D and trimming were derived from the DNA. This sample lists roughly 9,700 clones; around 75% were detected once. The ten largest clones represent approximately 4.5% of the sample. Worth noting for this clone: Its antigen remains unidentified. No per-base quality is available; no much larger clone lies one base away.

The time point label, read with the paper, signifies: after hematopoietic stem cell transplant. PRAID featured prominent immunodeficiency alongside autoinflammation. T-cell subsets (conventional T cells, CD8+ T cells, regulatory T cells, T follicular helper cells) were sorted before TRB sequencing. CDR1 SGHNT and CDR2 YENEEA were looked up in the germline V gene. V was cut back by 6 bases and J by 4 bases, leaving a gap of 12 bases between them. From cysteine to phenylalanine, the CDR3 is 14 amino acids long. The read is trimmed to its CDR3 DNA, 42 bases read in frame from base 1. This receptor chain uses TRBV11-3 and TRBJ1-4; TRBD1 is possibly the D segment (6 matching bases). This receptor was identified in a human patient with POMP-related autoinflammation and immune dysregulation (PRAID). Some T cells may be donor cells from the graft after a transplant. Sequencing was performed on CD4+ T cells from PBMCs, taken after stem cell transplantation. The DNA reads TGTGCCAGCAGGGAGGGGGGGAATAATGAAAAACTGTTTTTT. Translated, this is CASREGGNNEKLFF.